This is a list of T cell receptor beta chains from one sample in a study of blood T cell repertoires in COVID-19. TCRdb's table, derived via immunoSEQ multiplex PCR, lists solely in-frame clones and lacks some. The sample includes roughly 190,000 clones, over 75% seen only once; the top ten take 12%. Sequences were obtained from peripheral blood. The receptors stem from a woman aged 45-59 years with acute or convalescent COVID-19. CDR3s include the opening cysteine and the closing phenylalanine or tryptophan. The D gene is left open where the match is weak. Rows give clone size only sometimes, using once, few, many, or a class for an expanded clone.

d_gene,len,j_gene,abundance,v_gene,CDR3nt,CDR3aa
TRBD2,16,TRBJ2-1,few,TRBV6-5,TGTGCCAGCAGTTACTCCGGGACTAGCGGGAGCGATGAGCAGTTCTTC,CASSYSGTSGSDEQFF
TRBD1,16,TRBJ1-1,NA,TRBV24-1,TGTGCCACCAGTGGTCGCGGTTACAGGGGGAACACTGAAGCTTTCTTT,CATSGRGYRGNTEAFF
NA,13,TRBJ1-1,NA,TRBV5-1,TGCGCCAGCAGTCTGACTGTGAACACTGAAGCTTTCTTT,CASSLTVNTEAFF
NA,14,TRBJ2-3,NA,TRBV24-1,TGTGCCACCAGTGAAAAAACAGGGAGAGATACGCAGTATTTT,CATSEKTGRDTQYF
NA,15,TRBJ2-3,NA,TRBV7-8,TGTGCCAGCAGCTTAACAGCGGGTTACCCAGATACGCAGTATTTT,CASSLTAGYPDTQYF
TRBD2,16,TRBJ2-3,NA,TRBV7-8,TGTGCCAGCAGCTTAGGACGGGGGGATAACACAGATACGCAGTATTTT,CASSLGRGDNTDTQYF
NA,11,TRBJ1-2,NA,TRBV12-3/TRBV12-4,TGTGCCACCCCAGTTAACTATGGCTACACCTTC,CATPVNYGYTF
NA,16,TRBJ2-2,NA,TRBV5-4,TGTGCCAGCAGCTCCCGCGGCAGGGAACACACCGGGGAGCTGTTTTTT,CASSSRGREHTGELFF
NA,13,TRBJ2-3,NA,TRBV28,TGTGCCAGCAGCCTAGGGGTCACAGATACGCAGTATTTT,CASSLGVTDTQYF
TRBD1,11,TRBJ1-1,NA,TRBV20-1,TGCAGGGGGACAGACTCCTCTGAAGCTTTCTTT,CRGTDSSEAFF
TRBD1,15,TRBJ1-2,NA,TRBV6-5,TGTGCCAGCAGTACTAACCGACAGGGCTCGAGTGGCTACACCTTC,CASSTNRQGSSGYTF
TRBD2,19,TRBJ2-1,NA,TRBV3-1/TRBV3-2,TGTGCCAGCAGCCGCTGGACTAGCGGGGGGGCGATCAGGGAAAATGAGCAGTTCTTC,CASSRWTSGGAIRENEQFF
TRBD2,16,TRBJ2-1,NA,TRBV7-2,TGTGCCAGCAGCTACTCCGGGACTAGCGAATACAATGAGCAGTTCTTC,CASSYSGTSEYNEQFF
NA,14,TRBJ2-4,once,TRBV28,TGTGCCAGCAGTTTTACAGGGAACAAAAACATTCAGTACTTC,CASSFTGNKNIQYF